Sequencing of this T cell receptor beta chain was carried out in a study of neurological immune-mediated disorders (dated by TCRdb to between 2018 and 2020). General notes on the study: Among the roughly 34 multiple sclerosis patients, relapsing-remitting MS was present in approximately 31 and secondary progressive MS was present in 3. The study compared peripheral blood TCR-beta repertoires of HTLV-I-associated myelopathy (HAM/TSP) patients, multiple sclerosis patients and healthy controls using UMI-based sequencing. The approximately 110 TCR-beta libraries included longitudinal samples, technical triplicates and paired sorted CD4+ and CD8+ T-cell subsets alongside PBMC samples. Of the 70 or so subjects in the cohort, some 15 were HAM/TSP patients, approximately 34 were multiple sclerosis patients, and approximately 20 were healthy controls.

The CDR3 numbers 21 residues from cysteine through phenylalanine. The kept DNA is CDR3 alone, 63 bases in frame from the first base. V has 2 bases trimmed and J has 2 bases trimmed; junction bases matching no gene number 16. CDR1 LGHNA and CDR2 YNFKEQ were looked up in the germline V gene. For sorted-subset TCR libraries, about 1 million sorted CD4+ or CD8+ T cells were used. Multiple sclerosis patients were enrolled in a US clinical protocol evaluating disease progression by magnetic resonance imaging. Peripheral blood was subjected to Ficoll-Hypaque density gradient centrifugation to isolate PBMCs, which were then cryopreserved in liquid nitrogen. Paired sorted CD4+ and CD8+ subsets came from healthy controls, HAM/TSP patients and MS patients. cDNA was synthesized by template-switch 5'RACE using a primer with a 10-nucleotide random unique molecular identifier that tagged each TCR transcript. Every sequencing run yielded over 170 million TCR-beta sequences covering 15-18 subjects. The RNeasy kit was used to extract total RNA. The KAPA Real-time Library Amplification kit was used to amplify TCR-beta VDJ regions with primers targeting the TCR constant region and the 5'RACE anchor. Sample indexes and Illumina adaptors were added in a first PCR, and a second PCR then increased library yield. After Ampure bead purification, the roughly 650 bp TCR product was size-selected on a 2% E-gel SizeSelection system. Library quality was checked on a Bioanalyzer, concentration was measured with Qubit, and libraries were quantified with the Kapa Library Quantification kit before pooling. An Illumina HiSeq 2500 sequenced the libraries paired-end 2 x 150 bp. To increase sequence diversity, about 25-31% phiX was spiked into each library pool. Per the original workflow: Quality-filtered reads were processed with the UMI-based MiGEC pipeline, which removed over 85% of raw TCR sequences during error correction. VDJ genes were aligned to IMGT germline references, and clonotypes were defined by unique CDR3 amino acid sequence plus V-J genes. VDJtools evaluated clonal expansion, Shannon diversity and CDR3 relatedness (CalcPairwiseDistances, ClusterSamples); CLCbio workbench built phylogenetic trees. Using coefficient-of-variation modelling across technical triplicates, the study counted a clone as expanded if it had at least 8 unique UMIs. In TCRdb, the public reads were trimmed at Q25 with fastp and aligned with MiXCR, with productive beta chains retained. Rows with a matching CDR3 protein are joined into one entry that keeps the most common DNA and genes. The V and J calls and clone size are TCRdb's, not the authors'. In all, the sample holds around 55,000 distinct CDR3 sequences, and over 3.5% of those were seen once. The ten largest clones take up approximately 1.8% of the sample.

This clonotype was observed many times. Its antigen is still unknown. Qualities for individual bases were not recorded, and no much larger clone is one base off. The paper as a whole reports these results and caveats: No association of the MS cluster with clinical or MRI features was observed, and the need for larger cohorts was stated by the authors. The highest TCR clonal expansion was observed in HAM/TSP patients, whereas the lowest was observed in MS patients, even when compared with healthy controls. In phylogenetic analysis, the repertoires of 18 of 34 MS patients grouped into a cluster of related CDR3 sequences, which suggests a possible signature at the repertoire level. No identical CDR3 amino acid sequences were found to be shared among expanded clones across subjects, suggesting that TCR-beta repertoires were private in all groups.

The receptor chain draws on TRBV4-2 and TRBJ2-5, with 14 bases in between that match TRBD2. The source material was CD4+ T cells from blood. The sequence was obtained from a woman aged 40-49 years with multiple sclerosis. The CDR3 protein: CASSQRGTKRLAGGIQETQYF. The nucleotide sequence is TGTGCCAGCAGCCAAAGGGGGACAAAACGACTAGCGGGGGGGATTCAAGAGACCCAGTACTTC.